These 2 T cell receptor beta chains originate from one sample sequenced in a study of identical twins. MiXCR, run by TCRdb on the 5' RACE reads, gives a single entry per CDR3 protein. The table has hundreds of thousands of distinct CDR3 sequences, over 15% seen once. These same records also appear under a second study, on T cells expressing NK-cell markers.

What was sequenced was PBMCs. All receptors derive from a woman in her late teens or twenties in good health.

The rearrangement links TRBV5-6 to TRBJ2-5; D might be TRBD1 or TRBD2, each matching 5 bases. The CDR3 runs to 14 residues. Germline V lookup: CDR1 SGHDT, CDR2 YYEEEE. Trimming cost V 2 bases and J 2 bases, with 10 bases left between them. Here the CDR3 DNA reads TGTGCCAGCAGCTTAGGGACGAAACAAGAGACCCAGTACTTC. It encodes CASSLGTKQETQYF.

The V call is TRBV18, the J call TRBJ1-2; D remains unclear. This CDR3 is 16 amino acids long. Germline V gene lookup returns CDR1 KGHSH and CDR2 LQKENI. The V gene lost 0 bases and the J gene lost 8 bases, with 19 bases spanning the gap. The chain's CDR3 is CASSPPGNAGWWGYTF. The CDR3 coding sequence is TGTGCCAGCTCACCACCGGGCAACGCCGGATGGTGGGGCTACACCTTC.